The 5 T cell receptor beta chains reported below all come from one sample, sequenced in a study of Ad26.COV2.S vaccination and SARS-CoV-2 variants listed by TCRdb under 2021. Library method: the immunoSEQ multiplex PCR assay. This immuneACCESS table, as held by TCRdb, lists in-frame sequences with V and J called but not all clones. Of the missing ones, under half trace to an unresolved V gene in checked studies; the others have no known cause. Recorded for this sample are around 450,000 clones; 90% of them occurred a single time. The ten largest clones add up to less than 5.5% of the sample. In light of the paper, this sample's treatment or condition label describes: about 20 received Ad26.COV2.S at low or high dose, single or two shots; 5 received placebo; per-sample allocation not given. Repertoires of vaccine and placebo recipients were sequenced from samples taken on day 63 after the first injection.

The source was peripheral blood, collected in a trial of Ad26.COV2.S vaccine versus placebo. These receptors all stem from a person aged 18-65 years who received the Ad26.COV2.S COVID-19 vaccine or a placebo.

The chain recombines TRBV3-1 (or the pseudogene TRBV3-2) with TRBJ2-7; tentatively, D is TRBD1 (5 bases). Per germline, CDR1 LGHDT and CDR2 YNNKEL (reference sequence). The CDR3 runs to 13 residues. Trimming pared 4 bases from V and 3 bases from J, leaving 10 bases between. The CDR3 sequence is CASSLQTDYEQYF. The CDR3 DNA reads TGTGCCAGCAGCCTTCAGACAGACTACGAGCAGTACTTC.

The chain joins TRBV27 to TRBJ2-1; D call uncertain. The germline V gene has CDR1 MNHEY and CDR2 SMNVEV (reference sequence). The CDR3 contains 14 residues. Trimming removed 7 bases from V and 10 bases from J, with 20 bases in between. The CDR3 region has the DNA TGTGCCAGCAAGCTTTCCGCTACCAAGGGAGAGCAGTTCTTC. Translation gives CASKLSATKGEQFF.

V gene TRBV24-1 combines with J gene TRBJ2-2, with TRBD2 matching 8 bases. The CDR3 is 13 amino acids. Germline V gene data show CDR1 as KGHDR and CDR2 as SFDVKD. V trimming: 11 bases; J trimming: 1 base; junction bases outside the gene matches: 2. The CDR3 DNA reads TGTGCCAGCGGGACTAGGAACACCGGGGAGCTGTTTTTT. Residues: CASGTRNTGELFF.

The chain links TRBV18 to TRBJ2-3, with D possibly called TRBD1 or TRBD2 (5 bases each). This CDR3 comprises 15 residues. Trimming pared 0 bases from V and 1 base from J, leaving 8 bases between. Germline CDR1 KGHSH, CDR2 LQKENI. This CDR3 is CASSPPGRGTDTQYF. The DNA for the CDR3 is TGTGCCAGCTCACCACCGGGACGGGGCACAGATACGCAGTATTTT. The variable domain in full, with the rest retrieved from reference TRBV18 and TRBJ2-3, is NAGVMQNPRHLVRRRGQEARLRCSPMKGHSHVYWYRQLPEEGLKFMVYLQKENIIDESGMPKERFSAEFPKEGPSILRIQQVVRGDSAAYFCASSPPGRGTDTQYFGPGTRLTVL.

This rearrangement joins TRBV28 to TRBJ2-1, with D perhaps being TRBD1 or TRBD2 (5 bases each). Germline CDR1 MDHEN, CDR2 SYDVKM. CDR3 length equals 14 residues. V was cut by 6 bases and J by 5 bases, with 14 bases left in between. Here the CDR3 reads CASSQPGPNNEQFF. CDR3 in DNA: TGTGCCAGCAGCCAGCCGGGACCGAACAATGAGCAGTTCTTC. Supplemented by reference TRBV28 and TRBJ2-1, the full variable domain reads DVKVTQSSRYLVKRTGEKVFLECVQDMDHENMFWYRQDPGLGLRLIYFSYDVKMKEKGDIPEGYSVSREKKERFSLILESASTNQTSMYLCASSQPGPNNEQFFGPGTRLTVL.